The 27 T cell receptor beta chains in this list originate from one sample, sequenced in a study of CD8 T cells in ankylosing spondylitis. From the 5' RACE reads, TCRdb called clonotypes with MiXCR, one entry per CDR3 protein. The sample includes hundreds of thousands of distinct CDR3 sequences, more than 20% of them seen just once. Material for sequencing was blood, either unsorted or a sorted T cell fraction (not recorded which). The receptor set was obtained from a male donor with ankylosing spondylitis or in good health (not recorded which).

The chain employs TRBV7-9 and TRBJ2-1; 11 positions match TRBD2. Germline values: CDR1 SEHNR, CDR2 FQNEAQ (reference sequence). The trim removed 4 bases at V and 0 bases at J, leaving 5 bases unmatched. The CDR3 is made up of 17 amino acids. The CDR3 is CASSSPSGGSSYNEQFF. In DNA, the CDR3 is TGTGCCAGCAGCTCACCTAGCGGGGGGAGCTCCTACAATGAGCAGTTCTTC.

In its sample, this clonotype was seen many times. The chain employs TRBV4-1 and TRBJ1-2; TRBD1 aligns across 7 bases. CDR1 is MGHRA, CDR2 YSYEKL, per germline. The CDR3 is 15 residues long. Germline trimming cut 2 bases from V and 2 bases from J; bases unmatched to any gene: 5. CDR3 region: CASSQLDRKNYGYTF. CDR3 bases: TGCGCCAGCAGCCAACTGGACAGGAAGAACTATGGCTACACCTTC.

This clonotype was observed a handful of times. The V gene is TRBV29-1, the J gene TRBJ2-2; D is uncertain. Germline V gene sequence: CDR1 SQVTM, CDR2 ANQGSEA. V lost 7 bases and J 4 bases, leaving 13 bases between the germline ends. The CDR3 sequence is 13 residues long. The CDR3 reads CSGHLPATGELFF. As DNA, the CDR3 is TGCAGCGGACACCTCCCAGCCACCGGGGAGCTGTTTTTT.

The CDR3 region has the DNA TGTGCCAGCGCCGGGCCTCATTTCTACAATGAGCAGTTCTTC. Its translation: CASAGPHFYNEQFF. This chain joins TRBV6-1 and TRBJ2-1, with D unresolved. From germline, CDR1 is MNHNS and CDR2 SASEGT. V shed 8 bases and J shed 3 bases, with 14 bases lying between them. This CDR3 is 14 amino acids long.

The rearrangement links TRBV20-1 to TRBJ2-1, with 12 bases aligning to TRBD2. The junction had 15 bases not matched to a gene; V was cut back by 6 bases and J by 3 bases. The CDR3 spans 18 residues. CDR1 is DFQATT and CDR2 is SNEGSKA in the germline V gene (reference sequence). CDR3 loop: CSALSVQPSGGGYNEQFF. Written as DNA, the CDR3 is TGCAGTGCCTTAAGCGTTCAGCCTAGCGGGGGGGGCTACAATGAGCAGTTCTTC.

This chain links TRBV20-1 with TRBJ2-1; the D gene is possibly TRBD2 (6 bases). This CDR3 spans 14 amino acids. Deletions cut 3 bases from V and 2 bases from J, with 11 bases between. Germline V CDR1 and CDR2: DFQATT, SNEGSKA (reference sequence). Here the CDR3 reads CSAREGSPYNEQFF. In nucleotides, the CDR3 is TGCAGTGCTAGGGAGGGTTCCCCCTACAATGAGCAGTTCTTC.

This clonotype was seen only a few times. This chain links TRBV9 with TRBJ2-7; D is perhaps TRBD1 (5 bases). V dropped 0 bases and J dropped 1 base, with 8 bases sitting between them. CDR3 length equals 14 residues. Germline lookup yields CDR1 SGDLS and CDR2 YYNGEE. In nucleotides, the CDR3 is TGTGCCAGCAGCGTAGGACAGACTTCCTACGAGCAGTACTTC. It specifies CASSVGQTSYEQYF.

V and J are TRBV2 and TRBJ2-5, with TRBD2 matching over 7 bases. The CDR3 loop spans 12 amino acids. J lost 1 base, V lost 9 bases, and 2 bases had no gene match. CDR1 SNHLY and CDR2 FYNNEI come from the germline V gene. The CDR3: CASRLAQETQYF. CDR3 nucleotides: TGTGCCAGTCGACTAGCCCAAGAGACCCAGTACTTC.

This CDR3 is CASSGVGKQFF. The CDR3 nucleotides read TGTGCCAGCAGTGGCGTTGGTAAGCAGTTCTTC. The chain joins TRBV6-4 to TRBJ2-1; the D is unclear. The ends were cut back, 4 bases at V and 11 bases at J, with 9 bases in the middle. Germline loops: CDR1 MRHNA, CDR2 SNTAGT. The CDR3 spans 11 residues.

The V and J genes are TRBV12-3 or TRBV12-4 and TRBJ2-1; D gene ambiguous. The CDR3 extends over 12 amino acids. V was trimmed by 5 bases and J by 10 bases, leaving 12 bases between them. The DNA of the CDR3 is TGTGCCAGCAGTAGTGGGGTCTGGGAGCAGTTCTTC. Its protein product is CASSSGVWEQFF.

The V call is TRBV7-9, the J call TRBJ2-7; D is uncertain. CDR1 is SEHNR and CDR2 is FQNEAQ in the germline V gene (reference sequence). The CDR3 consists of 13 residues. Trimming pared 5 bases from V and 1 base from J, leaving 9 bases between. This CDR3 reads CASSPRLSYEQYF. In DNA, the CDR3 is TGTGCCAGCAGCCCCAGGTTGTCCTACGAGCAGTACTTC. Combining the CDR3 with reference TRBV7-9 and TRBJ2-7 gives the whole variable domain DTGVSQNPRHKITKRGQNVTFRCDPISEHNRLYWYRQTLGQGPEFLTYFQNEAQLEKSRLLSDRFSAERPKGSFSTLEIQRTEQGDSAMYLCASSPRLSYEQYFGPGTRLTVT.

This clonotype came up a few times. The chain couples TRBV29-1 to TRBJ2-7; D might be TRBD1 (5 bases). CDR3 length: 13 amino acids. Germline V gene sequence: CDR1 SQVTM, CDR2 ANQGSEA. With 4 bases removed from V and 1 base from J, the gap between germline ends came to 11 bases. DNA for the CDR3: TGCAGCGTTGTTCGGCAGGGTTCCTACGAGCAGTACTTC. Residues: CSVVRQGSYEQYF.

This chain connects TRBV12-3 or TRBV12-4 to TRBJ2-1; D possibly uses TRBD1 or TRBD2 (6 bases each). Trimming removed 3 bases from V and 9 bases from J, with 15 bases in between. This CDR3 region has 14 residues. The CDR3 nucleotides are TGTGCCAGCAGTTTTTCAGGGGACGGGGGTGAGCAGTTCTTC. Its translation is CASSFSGDGGEQFF.

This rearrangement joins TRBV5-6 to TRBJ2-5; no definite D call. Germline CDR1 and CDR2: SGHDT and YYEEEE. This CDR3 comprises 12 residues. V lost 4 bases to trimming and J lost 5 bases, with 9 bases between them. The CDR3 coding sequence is TGTGCCAGCAGCCCCCCCACTGAGACCCAGTACTTC. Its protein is CASSPPTETQYF.

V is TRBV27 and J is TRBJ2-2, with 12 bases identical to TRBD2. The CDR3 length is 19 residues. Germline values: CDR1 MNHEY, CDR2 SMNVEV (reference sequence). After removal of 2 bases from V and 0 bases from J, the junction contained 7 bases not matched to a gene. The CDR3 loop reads CASSLEGLAGGPNTGELFF. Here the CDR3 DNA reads TGTGCCAGCAGTTTAGAGGGCCTAGCGGGGGGGCCGAACACCGGGGAGCTGTTTTTT.

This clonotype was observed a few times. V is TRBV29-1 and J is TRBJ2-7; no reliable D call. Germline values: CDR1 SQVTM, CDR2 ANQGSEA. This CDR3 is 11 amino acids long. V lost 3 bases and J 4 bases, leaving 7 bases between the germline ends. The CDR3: CSVDFGYEQYF. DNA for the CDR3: TGCAGCGTTGATTTTGGTTACGAGCAGTACTTC.

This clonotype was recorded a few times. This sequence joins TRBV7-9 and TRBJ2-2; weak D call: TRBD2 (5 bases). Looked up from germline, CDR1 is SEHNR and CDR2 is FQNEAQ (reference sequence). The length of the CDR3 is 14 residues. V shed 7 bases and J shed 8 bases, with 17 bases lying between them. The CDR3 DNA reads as TGTGCCAGCACCGATCGAGGGTCAGCGGGGGAGCTGTTTTTT. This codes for CASTDRGSAGELFF.

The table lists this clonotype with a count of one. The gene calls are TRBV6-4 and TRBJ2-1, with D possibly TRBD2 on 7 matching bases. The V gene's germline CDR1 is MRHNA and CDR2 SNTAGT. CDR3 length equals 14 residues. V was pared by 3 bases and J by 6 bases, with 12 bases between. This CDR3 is CASSEWGGSNEQFF. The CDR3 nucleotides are TGTGCCAGCAGTGAGTGGGGGGGCTCCAATGAGCAGTTCTTC.

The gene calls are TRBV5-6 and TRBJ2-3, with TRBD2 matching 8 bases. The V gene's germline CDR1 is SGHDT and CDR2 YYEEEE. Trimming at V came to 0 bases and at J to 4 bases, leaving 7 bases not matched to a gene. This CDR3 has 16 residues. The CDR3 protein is CASSLGSSGLADTQYF. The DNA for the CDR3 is TGTGCCAGCAGCTTGGGGTCTAGCGGGCTGGCAGATACGCAGTATTTT.

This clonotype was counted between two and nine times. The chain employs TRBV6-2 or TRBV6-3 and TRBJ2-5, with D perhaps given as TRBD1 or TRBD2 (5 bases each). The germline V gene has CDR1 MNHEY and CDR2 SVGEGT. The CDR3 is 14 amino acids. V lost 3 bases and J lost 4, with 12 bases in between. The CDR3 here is CASSYGTLGETQYF. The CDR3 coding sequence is TGTGCCAGCAGTTATGGGACCCTGGGAGAGACCCAGTACTTC.

CDR3 coding DNA: TGTGCCACCCAGACAGGACTAGCGGGGGGCTCCTACAATGAGCAGTTCTTC. Translated, it gives CATQTGLAGGSYNEQFF. This chain uses TRBV12-3 or TRBV12-4 with TRBJ2-1; 14 bases are a match to TRBD2. V was pared by 10 bases and J by 0 bases, with 8 bases of the junction left unmatched. The CDR3 covers 17 residues.

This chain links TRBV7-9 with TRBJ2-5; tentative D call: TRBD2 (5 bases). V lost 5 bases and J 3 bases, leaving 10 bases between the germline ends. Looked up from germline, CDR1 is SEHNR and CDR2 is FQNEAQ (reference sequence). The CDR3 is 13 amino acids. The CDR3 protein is CASSIRGKETQYF. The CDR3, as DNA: TGTGCCAGCAGCATTCGGGGAAAAGAGACCCAGTACTTC.

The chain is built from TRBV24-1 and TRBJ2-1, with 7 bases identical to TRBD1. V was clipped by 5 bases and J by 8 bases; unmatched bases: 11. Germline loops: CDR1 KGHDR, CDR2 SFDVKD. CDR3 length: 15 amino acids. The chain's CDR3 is CATSAHDRVDDEQFF. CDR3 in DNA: TGTGCCACCAGTGCCCATGACAGGGTGGACGATGAGCAGTTCTTC.

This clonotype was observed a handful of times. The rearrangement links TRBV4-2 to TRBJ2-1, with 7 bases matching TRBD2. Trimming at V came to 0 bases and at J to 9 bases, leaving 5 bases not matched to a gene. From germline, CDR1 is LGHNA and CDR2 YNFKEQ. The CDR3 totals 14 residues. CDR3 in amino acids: CASSQDPGGGEQFF. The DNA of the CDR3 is TGTGCCAGCAGCCAAGATCCTGGGGGGGGTGAGCAGTTCTTC.

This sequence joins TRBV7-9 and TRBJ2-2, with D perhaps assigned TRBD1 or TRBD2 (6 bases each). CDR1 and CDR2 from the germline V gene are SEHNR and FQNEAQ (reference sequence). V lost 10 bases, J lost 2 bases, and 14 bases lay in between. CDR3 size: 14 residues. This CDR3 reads CATLPGANTGELFF. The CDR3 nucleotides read TGTGCCACCCTCCCGGGGGCCAACACCGGGGAGCTGTTTTTT. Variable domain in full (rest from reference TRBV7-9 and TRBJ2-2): DTGVSQNPRHKITKRGQNVTFRCDPISEHNRLYWYRQTLGQGPEFLTYFQNEAQLEKSRLLSDRFSAERPKGSFSTLEIQRTEQGDSAMYLCATLPGANTGELFFGEGSRLTVL.

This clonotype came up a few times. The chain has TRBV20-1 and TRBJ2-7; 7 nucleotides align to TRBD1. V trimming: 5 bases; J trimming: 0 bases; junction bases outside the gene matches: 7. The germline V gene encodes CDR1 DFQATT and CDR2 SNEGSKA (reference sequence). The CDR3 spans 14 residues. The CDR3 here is CSACRTGLSYEQYF. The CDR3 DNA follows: TGCAGTGCTTGCCGGACAGGACTCTCCTACGAGCAGTACTTC.

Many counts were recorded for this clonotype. As DNA, the CDR3 is TGCAGCGTTGAAGCGGGCAACACCGGGGAGCTGTTTTTT. Encoded protein: CSVEAGNTGELFF. The chain has TRBV29-1 and TRBJ2-2; D gene ambiguous. The germline V and J ends were trimmed by 1 base and 2 bases, with 5 bases remaining between them. The germline CDR1 and CDR2 sequences are SQVTM and ANQGSEA. CDR3 size: 13 residues.